These T cell receptor beta chains were read from a single sample in a study of T cells after yellow fever vaccination. TCRdb called the 5' RACE reads again in MiXCR, with one record for every CDR3 protein. The sample lists hundreds of thousands of distinct CDR3 sequences, around 5.3% occurring once. Here the sequenced sample was CD4+ T cells sorted from PBMCs, taken on the day of the yellow fever booster vaccination. The receptors derive from a man aged 18 to 35 who received the YFV17D yellow fever vaccine. Both conserved end residues are part of each CDR3. D genes are given only for firm matches. Clone size appears in some rows only: once, few, many, or a class for an expanded clone.

d_call,v_call,j_call,clone_size,cdr3_nt,cdr3_aa
NA,TRBV7-9,TRBJ2-1,NA,TGTGCCAGCAGCTCTTACAATGCTCCGTTCTTC,CASSSYNAPFF
TRBD2,TRBV24-1,TRBJ2-1,many,TGTGCCACCAGTGATTTCGGGGGGGCAGGCTACAATGAGCAGTTCTTC,CATSDFGGAGYNEQFF
NA,TRBV5-1,TRBJ1-3,few,TGCGCCAGCAGCGCCCCTACAGGTTTAAGGGGTCGAAACACCATATATTTT,CASSAPTGLRGRNTIYF
TRBD1,TRBV20-1,TRBJ2-3,NA,TGCAGTGCTACAGGCGCACAGGGGGCGACAGATACGCAGTATTTT,CSATGAQGATDTQYF
TRBD1,TRBV5-4,TRBJ1-2,NA,TGTGCCAGCAGCCTATTCCGGACAGGGGACAACTATGGCTACACCTTC,CASSLFRTGDNYGYTF
NA,TRBV6-6,TRBJ2-1,few,TGTGCCAGCAGTTACACAGGGTCGGGGTATGAGCAGTTCTTC,CASSYTGSGYEQFF
TRBD2,TRBV4-1,TRBJ2-1,many,TGCGCCAGCAGCCAAGAGGAACTAGCGGGGTACAATGAGCAGTTCTTC,CASSQEELAGYNEQFF
NA,TRBV6-5,TRBJ1-2,few,TGTGCCAGCAGTTACTCAGGACGTGATATGGGCTCCACCTTC,CASSYSGRDMGSTF
NA,TRBV6-5,TRBJ2-1,many,TGTGCCAGCAGTTACGCTTTAGAGGGTGAGCAGTTCTTC,CASSYALEGEQFF
NA,TRBV6-2/TRBV6-3,TRBJ1-1,many,TGTGCCAGCAATCCCGGTGGGAGGCAAGCTTTCTTT,CASNPGGRQAFF
NA,TRBV9,TRBJ1-6,NA,TGTGCCAGCAGCGCCAGGGTAGACAATTCACCCCTCCACTTT,CASSARVDNSPLHF
NA,TRBV6-4,TRBJ2-6,few,TGTGCCAGCAGTGTCGAATTCTCTGGGGCCAACGTCCTGACTTTC,CASSVEFSGANVLTF
NA,TRBV11-2,TRBJ1-1,many,TGTGCCAGCAGACATACGGGGACTGAAGCTTTCTTT,CASRHTGTEAFF
NA,TRBV7-9,TRBJ1-6,few,TGTGCCAGCCGCCGGAGGGCCCTCGGCCTGGATAATTCACCCCTCCACTTT,CASRRRALGLDNSPLHF
NA,TRBV5-1,TRBJ1-4,few,TGCGCCAGCAGCCGGACCCAGGCAACTAATGAAAAACTGTTTTTT,CASSRTQATNEKLFF
TRBD2,TRBV28,TRBJ2-3,many,TGTGCCAGCAGTCATCTCCTCTTGACTAGCGGACTACCCCATACGCAGTATTTT,CASSHLLLTSGLPHTQYF
NA,TRBV18,TRBJ2-3,many,TGTGCCAGCTCACCGGGTAGTAGCACAGATACGCAGTATTTT,CASSPGSSTDTQYF
TRBD1,TRBV5-1,TRBJ1-1,few,TGCGCCAGCAGGGAACCGGGACAGGGGATCGGCGGGGCTTTCTTT,CASREPGQGIGGAFF
NA,TRBV5-1,TRBJ2-3,many,TGCGCCAGCAAAGATGAGGCCCGGATCACAGATACGCAGTATTTT,CASKDEARITDTQYF
NA,TRBV4-1,TRBJ2-3,many,TGCGCCAGCAGCCGAAGCTCAAGGGGTAGGGCAGATACGCAGTATTTT,CASSRSSRGRADTQYF
NA,TRBV6-5,TRBJ2-3,NA,TGTGCCAGCAGTTACACGAGCCGTAAGGATACGCAGTATTTT,CASSYTSRKDTQYF
NA,TRBV4-3,TRBJ2-2,many,TGCGCCAGCAGCGGGTCATGGGACAACACCGGGGAGCTGTTTTTT,CASSGSWDNTGELFF
NA,TRBV18,TRBJ2-7,NA,TGTGCCAGCCGGAGCCCTGGGGGGTCTAATCGTTACGAGCAGTACTTC,CASRSPGGSNRYEQYF
TRBD1,TRBV12-3/TRBV12-4,TRBJ1-5,NA,TGTGCCAGCAGTTTGTGGACAGGGAATCAGCCCCAGCATTTT,CASSLWTGNQPQHF
NA,TRBV3-1,TRBJ2-7,many,TGTGCCAGCAGCCTACACACAATGAATTACGAGCAGTACTTC,CASSLHTMNYEQYF
TRBD1,TRBV5-1,TRBJ2-2,many,TGCGCCAGCAGCGAGACAGGGATGAGAACCGGGGAGCTGTTTTTT,CASSETGMRTGELFF
NA,TRBV5-1,TRBJ1-5,few,TGCGCCAGCAGCTTGGACGGATCTCAGCCCCAGCATTTT,CASSLDGSQPQHF
TRBD2,TRBV5-1,TRBJ2-3,many,TGCGCCAGCAGCTTGGTGCGGGGGGCTTATAACACAGATACGCAGTATTTT,CASSLVRGAYNTDTQYF
NA,TRBV5-1,TRBJ2-5,few,TGCGCCAGCTCCGTGAACCCGGACTCCTCGGCGGAGACCCAGTACTTC,CASSVNPDSSAETQYF
NA,TRBV7-9,TRBJ1-6,few,TGTGCCAGCAGCCTTACAGGGTCGGAAAATTCACCCCTCCACTTT,CASSLTGSENSPLHF
NA,TRBV12-3/TRBV12-4,TRBJ1-2,many,TGTGCCAGCACCTTCGACAGAGAATATGGCTACACCTTC,CASTFDREYGYTF
NA,TRBV5-1,TRBJ2-1,many,TGCGCCAGCACCTTTCTCGCAGAGCAGTTCTTC,CASTFLAEQFF
TRBD2,TRBV9,TRBJ2-2,NA,TGTGCCAGCAGAGCTAGCGGGGGCCCCACCGGGGAGCTGTTTTTT,CASRASGGPTGELFF
TRBD2,TRBV7-3,TRBJ2-5,once,TGTGCCAGCAGCTTAACGGCGGGGGGGCAGACCCAGTACTTC,CASSLTAGGQTQYF
NA,TRBV20-1,TRBJ2-3,NA,TGCAGTGTCCCGGTCCCGGGACTTAGAAGAGCGTCTAGCACAGATACGCAGTATTTT,CSVPVPGLRRASSTDTQYF
NA,TRBV7-9,TRBJ1-2,NA,TGTGCCAGCAGCCTCAACCCTAACTATGGCTACACCTTC,CASSLNPNYGYTF
NA,TRBV7-9,TRBJ2-1,few,TGTGCCAGCAGCCGACGCGAATCCAATGAGCAGTTCTTC,CASSRRESNEQFF
NA,TRBV5-1,TRBJ2-2,many,TGCGCCAGCAGCTTGGATGGGCCCGGGGAGCTGTTTTTT,CASSLDGPGELFF
TRBD1,TRBV7-6,TRBJ2-7,many,TGTGCCAGCAGCTTGATCATGTCTGGGACAGGGAACTACGAGCAGTACTTC,CASSLIMSGTGNYEQYF
NA,TRBV5-4,TRBJ2-2,few,TGTGCCAGCAGCTTGGACTTGAACACCGGGGAGCTGTTTTTT,CASSLDLNTGELFF
TRBD1,TRBV12-3/TRBV12-4,TRBJ2-2,few,TGTGCCAGCAGACCCTTGGACAGGGAACACGGGGAGCTGTTTTTT,CASRPLDREHGELFF
TRBD1,TRBV7-3,TRBJ2-1,NA,TGTGCCAGCAGCTTAAACGGACAGGAGTACAATGAGCAGTTCTTC,CASSLNGQEYNEQFF
NA,TRBV4-3,TRBJ1-1,few,TGCGCCAGCAGCCAAGCCCGAGGGGGAGCTTTCTTT,CASSQARGGAFF
NA,TRBV19,TRBJ2-5,NA,TGTGCCAGTAGTATAGGGATCCGGGACGCCAACCAAGAGACCCAGTACTTC,CASSIGIRDANQETQYF
TRBD1,TRBV6-2/TRBV6-3,TRBJ2-2,NA,TGTGCCAGCAAAACGGGACAGGGGAACGCCGGGGAGCTGTTTTTT,CASKTGQGNAGELFF
NA,TRBV25-1,TRBJ2-3,few,TGTGCCAGCAGTTTCCCTCTAATTCCAGATACGCAGTATTTT,CASSFPLIPDTQYF